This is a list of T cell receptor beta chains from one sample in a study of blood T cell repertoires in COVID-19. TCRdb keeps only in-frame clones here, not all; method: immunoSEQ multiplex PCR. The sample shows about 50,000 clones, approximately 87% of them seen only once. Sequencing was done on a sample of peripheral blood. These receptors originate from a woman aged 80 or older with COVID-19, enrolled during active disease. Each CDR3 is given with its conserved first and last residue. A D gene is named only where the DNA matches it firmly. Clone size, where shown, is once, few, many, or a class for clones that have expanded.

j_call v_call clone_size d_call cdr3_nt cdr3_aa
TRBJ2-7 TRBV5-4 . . TGTGCCAGCAGCTCTCAGACCCTTCAGAGGGAGCAGTACTTC CASSSQTLQREQYF
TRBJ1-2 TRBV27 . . TGTGCCAGCAGTTCGACTAGGACGGATCTCTATGGCTACACCTTC CASSSTRTDLYGYTF
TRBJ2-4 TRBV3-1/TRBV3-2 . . TGTGCCAGCAGCCTTAACAGGGTAACAGCCAAAAACATTCAGTACTTC CASSLNRVTAKNIQYF
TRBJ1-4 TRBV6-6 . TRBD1 TGTGCCAGCAGGCAAGGGTCCGGGACAGGGAATGAAAAACTGTTTTTT CASRQGSGTGNEKLFF
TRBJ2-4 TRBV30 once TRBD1 TGTGCCTGGAGATCCGGGACAGGGTGGACCAAAAACATTCAGTACTTC CAWRSGTGWTKNIQYF
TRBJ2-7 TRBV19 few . TGTGCCAGTAGTATAGACCGGGCGGCTGGGACAGAGCAGTACTTC CASSIDRAAGTEQYF
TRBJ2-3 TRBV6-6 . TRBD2 TGTGCCAGCAGTGTTGCGGGAGGAAAAGATACGCAGTATTTT CASSVAGGKDTQYF
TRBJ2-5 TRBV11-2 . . TGTGCCAGCAGCACAGGTCAGCCTCAAGAGACCCAGTACTTC CASSTGQPQETQYF
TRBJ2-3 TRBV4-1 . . TGCGCCAGCAGCCAAGGGCTGACTAGTTTCCGAGATACGCAGTATTTT CASSQGLTSFRDTQYF
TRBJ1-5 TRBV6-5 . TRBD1 TGTGCCAGCAGGGGCGACAGGGCTACAAATCAGCCCCAGCATTTT CASRGDRATNQPQHF
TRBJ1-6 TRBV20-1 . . TGCAGTGCTAGTGTGACAGGCCCTCGGGCAAGGTCACCCCTCCACTTT CSASVTGPRARSPLHF
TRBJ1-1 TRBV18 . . TGTGCCAGCACACGAATCAGCGGGTCTCAAGACACTGAAGCTTTCTTT CASTRISGSQDTEAFF
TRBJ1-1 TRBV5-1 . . TGCGCCAGCAGCCTGGGGCAGGGAAGAACTGAAGCTTTCTTT CASSLGQGRTEAFF
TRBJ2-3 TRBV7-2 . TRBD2 TGTGCCAGCAGCTTAGTTGCAGCGGGAGGGCCCGGTGGAGATACGCAGTATTTT CASSLVAAGGPGGDTQYF
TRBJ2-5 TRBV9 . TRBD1 TGTGCCAGCAGCGTCCAGGGGGAAGAGACCCAGTACTTC CASSVQGEETQYF
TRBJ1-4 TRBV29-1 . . TGCAGCGTTGACTCGGGGGTCCGGGGAAAACTGTTTTTT CSVDSGVRGKLFF
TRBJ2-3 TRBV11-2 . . TGTGCCAGCACCCGGACGGGGGGCTTAAATACGCAGTATTTT CASTRTGGLNTQYF
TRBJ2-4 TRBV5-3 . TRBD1 TGTGCCAGAAGCTGGCCCCCTGACAGGGGAGCCAAAAACATTCAGTACTTC CARSWPPDRGAKNIQYF
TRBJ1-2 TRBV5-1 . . TGCGCCAGCAGCCCCGAGGGTAACTATGGCTACACCTTC CASSPEGNYGYTF
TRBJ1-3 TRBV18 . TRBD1 TGTGCCAGCTCACCCCGACAGGGCGCGAGCTCTGGAAACACCATATATTTT CASSPRQGASSGNTIYF
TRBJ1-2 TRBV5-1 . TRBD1 TGCGCCAGCAGCTTGGGACAGGGGCGCTATGGCTACACCTTC CASSLGQGRYGYTF
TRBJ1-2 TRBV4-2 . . TGTGCCAGCAGCCAAGATAGACCGGCCCGGAGCGGCTACACCTTC CASSQDRPARSGYTF
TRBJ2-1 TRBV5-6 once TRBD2 TGTGCCAGCAGCCCGAGCGGGAGTCGTTCCTACAATGAGCAGTTCTTC CASSPSGSRSYNEQFF
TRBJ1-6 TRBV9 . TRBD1 TGTGCCAGCAGCCCTGGACAGGGGAAGAATTCACCCCTCCACTTT CASSPGQGKNSPLHF
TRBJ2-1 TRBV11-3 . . TGTGCCAGCAGCCTAGGGGCCTTTTCTCGGTCCTACAATGAGCAGTTCTTC CASSLGAFSRSYNEQFF
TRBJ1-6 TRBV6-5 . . TGTGCCAGCAGTCGGGACATCTATTCACCCCTCCACTTT CASSRDIYSPLHF
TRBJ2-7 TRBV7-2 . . TGTGCCAGCAGCCAGCAAGGGGTGGGGGCAAAGATCCACGAGCAGTACTTC CASSQQGVGAKIHEQYF
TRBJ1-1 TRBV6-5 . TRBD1 TGTGCCAGCACGGGACAGCCGAACACTGAAGCTTTCTTT CASTGQPNTEAFF
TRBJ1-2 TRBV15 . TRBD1 TGTGCCACCCTAAGGGGGGACAGAGTTAACTATGGCTACACCTTC CATLRGDRVNYGYTF
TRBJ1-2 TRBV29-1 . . TGCAGCGTTGAAGTAATGAGTGGCTACACCTTC CSVEVMSGYTF
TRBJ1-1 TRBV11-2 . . TGTGCCAGCAGAAGGACAGAAGTGAACACTGAAGCTTTCTTT CASRRTEVNTEAFF
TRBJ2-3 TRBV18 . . TGTGCCAGCTCACCACCTGGAACTCGGGGAGATACGCAGTATTTT CASSPPGTRGDTQYF
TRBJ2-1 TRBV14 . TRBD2 TGTGCCAGCAAAGGGACTAGCGGGGGTGATTACAATGAGCAGTTCTTC CASKGTSGGDYNEQFF
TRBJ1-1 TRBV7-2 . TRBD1 TGTGCCAGCAGCTTATGGGACAGTCCAAGTTCAGGAGCTTTCTTT CASSLWDSPSSGAFF
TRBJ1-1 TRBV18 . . TGTGCCAGCTCACCACTCGTTCCTGTGAACACTGAAGCTTTCTTT CASSPLVPVNTEAFF
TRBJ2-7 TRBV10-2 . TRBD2 TGCGCCAGCGAGACTAGCGGGGTGTCCTACGAGCAGTACTTC CASETSGVSYEQYF
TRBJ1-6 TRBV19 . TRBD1 TGTGCCAGTAGTTTACGACAGGGTGCCTATAATTCACCCCTCCACTTT CASSLRQGAYNSPLHF
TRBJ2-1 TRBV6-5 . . TGTGCCAGCAGCCCAGTGGGGGGCTCCTACAATGAGCAGTTCTTC CASSPVGGSYNEQFF
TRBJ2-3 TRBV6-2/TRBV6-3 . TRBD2 TGTGCCAGCAGTTTTATTAGCGGGGGCCTGAGCACAGATACGCAGTATTTT CASSFISGGLSTDTQYF
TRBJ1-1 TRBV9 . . TGTGCCAGCAGCCCTATCACAGGGAACACTGAAGCTTTCTTT CASSPITGNTEAFF
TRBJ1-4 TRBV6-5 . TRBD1 TGTGCCAGCACCCAAACAGGGGGCCGAGAAAAACTGTTTTTT CASTQTGGREKLFF
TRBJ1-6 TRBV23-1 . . TGCGCCAGCTCCCTAAGTCTACTGAGGCACTATAATTCACCCCTCCACTTT CASSLSLLRHYNSPLHF
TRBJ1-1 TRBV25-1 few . TGTGCCAGCAGTGAGATAAGGGGTGGAGCTTTCTTT CASSEIRGGAFF